What follows is one TCR beta chain and its context. The antigen is not known. This CDR3 comprises 12 residues. The germline gives CDR1 GTSNPN, CDR2 SVGIG (reference sequence). The authors reverse transcribed all of the isolated RNA, so sequencing captured expressed TCRB transcripts. Data came from immunoSEQ multiplex PCR; TCRdb stores just in-frame clones and leaves some out. The sample consists of about 370,000 clones, around 10% of them appearing once. The data were obtained in a study of beta chain features in type 1 diabetes. Study-level findings and limits: TCRB CDR3s from Type 1 diabetes patients were moderately but significantly shorter in all four CD4+ subsets.

The TCR sequence derives from a young man with type 1 diabetes. The V gene is TRBV30, the J gene TRBJ2-7; D perhaps matches TRBD1 (7 bases). What was sequenced was central memory CD4+ T cells from blood. The CDR3 sequence is CATEGQSYEQYF. CDR3 in DNA: TGTGCGACGGAGGGACAGTCCTACGAGCAGTACTTC.